The sequence of this T cell receptor (beta chain) was determined in a study of beta chain features in type 1 diabetes. Trimming cost V 6 bases and J 2 bases; bases outside gene matches: 4. This CDR3 is 15 amino acids long. CDR1 and CDR2 from the germline V gene are SNHLY and FYNNEI. The entirety of the isolated RNA underwent reverse transcription, so expressed TCRB transcripts were sequenced. Clones were sequenced by immunoSEQ multiplex PCR, and TCRdb holds only the in-frame ones, with some missing. Counted here are 300,000 to 350,000 clones, 7.5% to 9% occurring once; the ten biggest clones make up 0.44%. This clone was counted a few times. What it binds is not known. Findings and limits, study-wide: The naive, central memory and Treg TCRB repertoires of patients appeared to be more similar to one another than those of healthy donors.

The source of this sequence is a woman between 18 and 29 years old in good health. The V and J genes are TRBV2 and TRBJ2-7, with TRBD2 matching 13 bases. Input material: central memory CD4+ T cells from blood. CDR3 in DNA: TGTGCCAGCAGGCCCGGGACTAGCGGGACCTACGAGCAGTACTTC. This sequence encodes CASRPGTSGTYEQYF.